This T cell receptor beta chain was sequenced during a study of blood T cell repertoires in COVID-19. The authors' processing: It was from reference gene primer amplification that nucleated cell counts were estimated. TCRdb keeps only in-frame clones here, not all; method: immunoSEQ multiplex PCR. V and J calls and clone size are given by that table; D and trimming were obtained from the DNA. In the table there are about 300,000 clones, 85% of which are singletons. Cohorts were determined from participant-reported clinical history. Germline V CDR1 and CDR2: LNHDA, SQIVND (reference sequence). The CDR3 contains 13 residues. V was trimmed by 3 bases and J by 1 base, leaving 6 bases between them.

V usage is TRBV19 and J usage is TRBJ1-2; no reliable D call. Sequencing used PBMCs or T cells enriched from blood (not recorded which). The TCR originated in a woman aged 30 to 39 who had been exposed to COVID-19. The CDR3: CASSIHNNYGYTF. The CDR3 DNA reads TGTGCCAGTAGTATTCACAATAACTATGGCTACACCTTC.